These T cell receptor beta chains were read from a single sample in a study of beta chain features in type 1 diabetes. Profiled with immunoSEQ multiplex PCR; TCRdb holds only in-frame clones, not every one. The table has roughly 300,000 clones, roughly 8.8% seen once; the top ten hold about 1%. Sequences were obtained from central memory CD4+ T cells from blood. These receptors were obtained from a man aged 25-45 years with type 1 diabetes. The CDR3 runs from the conserved cysteine through the conserved F or W. A D gene is named only where the DNA matches it firmly.

CDR3	V	J	D
CASSLREGDGYTF	TRBV2	TRBJ1-2	NA
CASSSGGYQGSEKLFF	TRBV5-1	TRBJ1-4	NA
CASSLSLVGHYEQYF	TRBV27	TRBJ2-7	NA
CASSYSSTRETQYF	TRBV6-6	TRBJ2-5	NA
CASSFSGGASNEQFF	TRBV28	TRBJ2-1	TRBD2
CASGSLGRGQDYGYTF	TRBV28	TRBJ1-2	TRBD1
CASSLLKQGANTEAFF	TRBV28	TRBJ1-1	TRBD1
CASSYRPTGELFF	TRBV6-5	TRBJ2-2	NA
CASTVQNTEAFF	TRBV2	TRBJ1-1	NA
CASSPPTAYEQYF	TRBV28	TRBJ2-7	NA
CASSLSGTGQYTQYF	TRBV28	TRBJ2-3	TRBD1